Reported below is one T cell receptor (beta chain). The data were obtained in a study of blood T cell repertoires in COVID-19. Study information: The United States, Italy and Spain provided the acute and convalescent COVID-19 samples. T cells, B-cell-depleted T cells, or PBMCs supplied cDNA or gDNA.

Clones were read by immunoSEQ multiplex PCR, and TCRdb kept only the in-frame ones, dropping some. Here the sample spans just under 45,000 clones, roughly four fifths being singletons. The CDR3 consists of 15 residues. Germline CDR1 and CDR2: WNHNN and SYGVQD (reference sequence). The V end lost 10 bases, the J end lost 0 bases, and 19 bases lay between the germline ends. The receptor comes from a human donor in a cohort sampled during active COVID-19. The sample taken for sequencing was peripheral blood. The chain uses TRBV10-1 and TRBJ2-7; D possibly corresponds to TRBD1 (8 bases). The CDR3 is CANLGGDRTSYEQYF. The DNA of the CDR3 is TGCGCCAACCTAGGGGGGGACAGGACCTCCTACGAGCAGTACTTC.